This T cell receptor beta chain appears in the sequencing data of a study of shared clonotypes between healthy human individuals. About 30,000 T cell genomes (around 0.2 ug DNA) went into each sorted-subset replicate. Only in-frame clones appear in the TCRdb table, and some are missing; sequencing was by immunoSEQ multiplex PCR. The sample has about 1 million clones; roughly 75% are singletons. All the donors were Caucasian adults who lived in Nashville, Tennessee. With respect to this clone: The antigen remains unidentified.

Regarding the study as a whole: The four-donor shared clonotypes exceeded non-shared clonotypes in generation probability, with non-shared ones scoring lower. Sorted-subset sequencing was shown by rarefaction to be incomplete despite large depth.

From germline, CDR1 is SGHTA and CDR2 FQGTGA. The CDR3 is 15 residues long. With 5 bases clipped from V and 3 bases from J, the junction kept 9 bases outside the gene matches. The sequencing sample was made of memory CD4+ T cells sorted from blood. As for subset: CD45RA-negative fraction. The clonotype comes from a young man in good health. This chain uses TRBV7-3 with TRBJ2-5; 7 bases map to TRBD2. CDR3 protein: CASSRGERGKETQYF. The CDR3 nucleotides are TGTGCCAGCAGCCGCGGGGAGCGGGGTAAAGAGACCCAGTACTTC.